A single sample gave rise to the 14 T cell receptor beta chains below, sequenced in a study of response to subunit inactivated influenza vaccine (dated by TCRdb to the late 2010s). The library was produced with RT-PCR. Sequencing used an Illumina HiSeq 2500. TCRdb applied fastp at Q25 and MiXCR to the public reads, then kept only in-frame beta chains. CDR3 protein sequences are deduplicated, and each keeps its most common genes and DNA. The sample profile shows a few hundred thousand distinct CDR3 sequences; 10% to 15% of them were found once. Together, the top ten hold 7.8% of the sample. The sample consisted of non-naive T cells sorted from PBMCs, taken approximately 15 days before vaccination. The cell subset or site label, read with the paper, signifies: memory T cell fraction. The receptor source for this set is a man aged 50 to 59 who received an inactivated influenza vaccine. Donor details come from another sample of the same person, matched by shared clones.

The chain recombines TRBV5-1 with TRBJ2-5; D may correspond to TRBD1 or TRBD2 (5 bases each). The length of the CDR3 is 17 residues. V was cut by 1 base and J by 5 bases, with 21 bases left in between. The V gene's germline CDR1 is SGHRS and CDR2 YFSETQ. The CDR3 bases are TGCGCCAGCAGCTTGCGGAGGACATCAAGTCATATGGAGACCCAGTACTTC. It codes for CASSLRRTSSHMETQYF.

This clonotype has only a few counts. The genes are TRBV12-3 or TRBV12-4 and TRBJ1-1; tentatively, D is TRBD1 (6 bases). The V end lost 3 bases, the J end lost 6 bases, and 14 bases lay between the germline ends. This CDR3 has 14 amino acids. CDR3 protein: CASSLGARVAEAFF. The CDR3 bases are TGTGCCAGCAGTTTGGGGGCGCGGGTCGCTGAAGCTTTCTTT.

The rearrangement links TRBV11-1 to TRBJ2-1; 7 bases fit TRBD2. The CDR3 consists of 18 residues. V trimming: 5 bases; J trimming: 0 bases; junction bases outside the gene matches: 13. The germline CDR1 and CDR2 sequences are SGHAT and FQDESV (reference sequence). CDR3 DNA: TGTGCCAGCAGCAAACCTCGAGTAGCGGGTCGCTCCTACAATGAGCAGTTCTTC. Its protein is CASSKPRVAGRSYNEQFF. Full variable domain (rest looked up from reference TRBV11-1 and TRBJ2-1): EAEVAQSPRYKITEKSQAVAFWCDPISGHATLYWYRQILGQGPELLVQFQDESVVDDSQLPKDRFSAERLKGVDSTLKIQPAELGDSAMYLCASSKPRVAGRSYNEQFFGPGTRLTVL.

This clonotype occurred many times. The CDR3 loop is CSARDDVWSSYNEQFF. The CDR3 nucleotides are TGCAGTGCTAGAGATGACGTCTGGAGCTCCTACAATGAGCAGTTCTTC. The rearrangement links TRBV20-1 to TRBJ2-1; no definite D call. V lost 0 bases and J lost 0, with 12 bases in between. The CDR3 contains 16 residues. The germline CDR1 and CDR2 sequences are DFQATT and SNEGSKA (reference sequence).

The chain uses TRBV12-5 and TRBJ2-1; possibly TRBD1 for D (6 bases). The germline gives CDR1 LGHNT, CDR2 FRNRAP. Trimming shortened V by 6 bases and J by 5 bases, and 20 bases separated the two germline ends. The CDR3 sequence is 16 residues long. In DNA form, the CDR3 reads TGTGCTAGTGGACTGATGGGTGTTACAGGGAACAATGAGCAGTTCTTC. It specifies CASGLMGVTGNNEQFF. Full variable domain (missing parts from reference TRBV12-5 and TRBJ2-1): DARVTQTPRHKVTEMGQEVTMRCQPILGHNTVFWYRQTMMQGLELLAYFRNRAPLDDSGMPKDRFSAEMPDATLATLKIQPSEPRDSAVYFCASGLMGVTGNNEQFFGPGTRLTVL.

This clonotype was counted only a few times. The gene calls are TRBV12-3 or TRBV12-4 and TRBJ2-7; tentative D call: TRBD1 (5 bases). Trimming took off 5 bases at V and 0 bases at J, with 11 bases between the two ends. This CDR3 region has 14 residues. The CDR3 region has the DNA TGTGCCAGCAGTCCCCAGGGATCCTCCTACGAGCAGTACTTC. This encodes CASSPQGSSYEQYF.

This clonotype showed up just a few times. V and J are TRBV4-2 and TRBJ1-6; 7 bases match TRBD1. The CDR3 covers 14 residues. V was clipped by 2 bases and J by 13 bases; unmatched bases: 8. Germline CDR1 and CDR2: LGHNA and YNFKEQ. The CDR3 sequence: CASSQSTGDRPLHF. Written as DNA, the CDR3 is TGTGCCAGCAGCCAATCCACAGGGGATCGGCCCCTCCACTTT.

The table lists this clonotype with many counts. This chain joins TRBV12-3 or TRBV12-4 and TRBJ2-1; no clear D gene. V dropped 2 bases and J dropped 7 bases, with 12 bases sitting between them. The CDR3 contains 14 residues. CDR3 sequence (DNA): TGTGCCAGCAGTTTAAGCCAGAACGGGAATGAGCAGTTCTTC. Translation: CASSLSQNGNEQFF.

This clonotype turned up a few times. The CDR3 sequence: CASSFTVGEQYF. The CDR3 coding sequence is TGTGCCAGCAGCTTCACAGTGGGCGAGCAGTACTTC. The V and J genes are TRBV13 and TRBJ2-7; unclear D gene. V was trimmed by 3 bases and J by 6 bases, leaving 9 bases between them. The length of the CDR3 is 12 residues. The germline V gene encodes CDR1 PRHDT and CDR2 FYEKMQ (reference sequence).

V gene TRBV5-1 combines with J gene TRBJ2-7, with D perhaps TRBD2 (5 bases). V shed 1 base and J shed 2 bases, with 13 bases lying between them. This CDR3 region has 15 residues. The germline CDR1 and CDR2 sequences are SGHRS and YFSETQ. CDR3 loop: CASSLKAAGPYEQYF. CDR3 nucleotides: TGCGCCAGCAGCTTGAAAGCGGCCGGCCCCTACGAGCAGTACTTC.

J is TRBJ1-3 and V is TRBV10-1; D possibly corresponds to TRBD1 (6 bases). Trimming cost V 6 bases and J 0 bases, with 9 bases left between them. Germline CDR1 reads WNHNN; CDR2 reads SYGVQD (reference sequence). There are 14 residues in the CDR3. In DNA form, the CDR3 reads TGCGCCAGCAGATCGGACAGCTCTGGAAACACCATATATTTT. Translation: CASRSDSSGNTIYF.

The rearrangement joins TRBV3-1 to TRBJ1-1; D is ambiguous. Germline loops: CDR1 LGHDT, CDR2 YNNKEL (reference sequence). V was trimmed by 3 bases and J by 0 bases, leaving 5 bases between them. This CDR3 has 13 residues. The CDR3 protein is CASSQVMNTEAFF. In DNA, the CDR3 is TGTGCCAGCAGCCAGGTGATGAACACTGAAGCTTTCTTT.

This clonotype was seen many times. The chain has TRBV9 and TRBJ1-1; no firm D call. Trimming took 0 bases from V and 1 from J, leaving 1 base between them. Germline lookup yields CDR1 SGDLS and CDR2 YYNGEE. There are 12 residues in the CDR3. In DNA form, the CDR3 reads TGTGCCAGCAGCGTAGAGAACACTGAAGCTTTCTTT. Translated: CASSVENTEAFF.

This clonotype was counted only a few times. The rearrangement joins TRBV20-1 to TRBJ1-2; 7 nucleotides align to TRBD1. V lost 5 bases, J lost 5 bases, and 8 bases stayed unmatched. Germline CDR1 is DFQATT and CDR2 is SNEGSKA (reference sequence). The CDR3 spans 13 residues. DNA of the CDR3: TGCAGTGCTGACGACAGGGAGGGATATGGCTACACCTTC. This sequence encodes CSADDREGYGYTF.